This TCR beta chain came from a study of response to subunit inactivated influenza vaccine. Whole-study results and caveats: A suggestion made by the authors is that each seasonal influenza vaccination recruits few new T cells.

Turning to this clonotype: The antigen remains unidentified.

TCRdb processed the RT-PCR reads anew with MiXCR; each CDR3 protein has one entry. The table lists 450,000 to 500,000 distinct CDR3 sequences, about 10% of them singletons. The CDR3 has 14 residues. V lost 3 bases and J lost 1, with 8 bases in between. Per germline, CDR1 MNHEY and CDR2 SVGEGT. The clonotype was recovered from a man aged 50 or older who received an inactivated influenza vaccine. Sequenced here: PBMCs from blood, sampled 45 days after vaccination. The gene calls are TRBV6-2 or TRBV6-3 and TRBJ2-3, with D possibly being TRBD2 (5 bases). This CDR3 is CASSYGSGTDTQYF. In DNA form, the CDR3 reads TGTGCCAGCAGTTATGGTAGCGGCACAGATACGCAGTATTTT.